This T cell receptor (beta chain) derives from a study of T cell repertoires in cytomegalovirus infection (dated by TCRdb to about 2019). In the study overall: Recently identified HLA-C-restricted CMV epitopes, whose presentation resists viral immunomodulation, were targeted by peptide stimulations together with well-studied HLA-B-restricted epitopes. Donor HLA type was relevant to the analysis, as public TCR beta signatures indicated carriage of CMV infection together with the matching HLA type.

Read against the paper, the sample's treatment or condition label means: in vitro stimulation with specific CMV peptide epitopes to enrich CMV-specific T cells. Broader findings and caveats from the paper: The ex vivo response was dominated by HLA-C-restricted CMV-specific TCR beta clonotypes, which also provided the single most frequent clonotype in two of eight donors. In both this cohort and an independent cohort of over 350 donors, the cumulative frequency of public TCR beta family members distinguished carriers of CMV infection plus the relevant HLA type.

About this clonotype itself: The antigen it binds to is not known. Base qualities are missing; no much larger clone stands one base away.

The reads were generated on an Illumina HiSeq 1500. TCRdb reprocessed the public reads (quality trimming at Q25 with fastp, clone calling with MiXCR) and kept in-frame beta chains. Rows with a matching CDR3 protein are joined into one entry that keeps the most common DNA and genes. A total of some 350,000 distinct CDR3 sequences appear in this sample, approximately 35% of them only once. The ten most abundant clones make up 13% of the sample. The clonotype was recovered from a human donor in good health (CMV status not recorded). Some clones in this sample may be carry-over from other donors' samples. This sample comprised cultured PBMCs, obtained from culture after CMV antigen stimulation.

The sequenced DNA is TGTGCCATCAAGCTGGACAGAGCCAACACTGAAGCTTTCTTT. Its translation reads: CAIKLDRANTEAFF. This receptor chain uses TRBV10-3 and TRBJ1-1, with TRBD1 tentatively as D gene (6 bases match). The CDR3 runs 14 amino acids, cysteine and phenylalanine included. Only the CDR3 part of the read is kept: 42 bases, read in frame from the first base. Sequences ENHRY (CDR1) and SYGVKD (CDR2) are obtained from the germline V gene. V gives up 7 bases and J gives up 2 bases, and the segment between their germline ends measures 14 bases.